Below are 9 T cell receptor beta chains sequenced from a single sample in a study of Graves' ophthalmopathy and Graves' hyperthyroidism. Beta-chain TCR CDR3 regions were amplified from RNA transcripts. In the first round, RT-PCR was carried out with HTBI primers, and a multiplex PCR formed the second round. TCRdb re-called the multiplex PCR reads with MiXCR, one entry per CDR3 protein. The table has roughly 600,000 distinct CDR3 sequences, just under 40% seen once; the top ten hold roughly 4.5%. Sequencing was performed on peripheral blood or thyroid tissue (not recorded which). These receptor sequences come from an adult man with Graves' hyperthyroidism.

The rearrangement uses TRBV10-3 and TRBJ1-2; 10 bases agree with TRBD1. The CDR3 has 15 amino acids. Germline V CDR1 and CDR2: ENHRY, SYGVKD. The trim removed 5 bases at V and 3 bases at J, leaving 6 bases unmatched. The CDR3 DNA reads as TGTGCCATCAGTCGGACAGGGGGATTGGACTATGGCTACACCTTC. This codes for CAISRTGGLDYGYTF.

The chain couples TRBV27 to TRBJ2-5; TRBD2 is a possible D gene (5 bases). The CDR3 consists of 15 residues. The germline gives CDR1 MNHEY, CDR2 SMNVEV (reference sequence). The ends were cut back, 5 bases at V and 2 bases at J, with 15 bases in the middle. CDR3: CASSGASGFQETQYF. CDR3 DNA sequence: TGTGCCAGCAGTGGCGCCTCGGGATTTCAAGAGACCCAGTACTTC.

CDR3 nucleotide sequence: TGTGCCAGCGTGGGGACAGGGGGCTACGAGCAGTACTTC. Its translation: CASVGTGGYEQYF. The chain has TRBV7-2 and TRBJ2-7; 11 bases fit TRBD1. V lost 8 bases, J lost 3 bases, and 3 bases stayed unmatched. The V gene's germline CDR1 is SGHTA and CDR2 FQGNSA. The CDR3 spans 13 residues.

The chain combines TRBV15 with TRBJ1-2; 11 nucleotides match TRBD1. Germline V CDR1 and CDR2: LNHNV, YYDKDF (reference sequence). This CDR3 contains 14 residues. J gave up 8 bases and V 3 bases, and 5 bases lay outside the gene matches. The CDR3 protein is CATSSLRTGGGYTF. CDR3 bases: TGTGCCACCAGCAGCCTGAGGACAGGGGGCGGCTACACCTTC.

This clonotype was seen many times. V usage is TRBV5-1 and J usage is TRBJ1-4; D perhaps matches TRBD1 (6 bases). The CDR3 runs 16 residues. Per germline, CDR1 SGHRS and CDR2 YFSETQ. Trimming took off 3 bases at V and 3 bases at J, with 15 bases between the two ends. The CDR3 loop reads CASSSTTGGANEKLFF. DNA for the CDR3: TGCGCCAGCAGCTCGACGACAGGCGGAGCTAATGAAAAACTGTTTTTT.

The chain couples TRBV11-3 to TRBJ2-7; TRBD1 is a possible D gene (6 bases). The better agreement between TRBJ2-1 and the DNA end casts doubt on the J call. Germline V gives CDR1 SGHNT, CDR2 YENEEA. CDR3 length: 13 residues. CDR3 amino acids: CASSLEGAGEQFF. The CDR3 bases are TGTGCCAGCAGCTTAGAGGGGGCAGGTGAGCAGTTCTTC.

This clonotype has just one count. The CDR3 DNA follows: TGTGCCAGCAGCTCCCTTGGGACAGGGGGCTCCCGTGGCTACACCTTC. Translation: CASSSLGTGGSRGYTF. The rearrangement links TRBV5-4 to TRBJ1-2; 12 bases are a match to TRBD1. The CDR3 contains 16 residues. V was clipped by 3 bases and J by 7 bases; unmatched bases: 10. Germline V lookup: CDR1 SGHNT, CDR2 YYREEE (reference sequence).

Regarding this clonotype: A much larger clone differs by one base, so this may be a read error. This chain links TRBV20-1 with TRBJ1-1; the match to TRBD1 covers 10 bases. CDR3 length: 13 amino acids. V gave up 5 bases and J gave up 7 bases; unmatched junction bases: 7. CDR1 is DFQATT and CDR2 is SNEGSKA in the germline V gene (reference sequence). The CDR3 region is CSAGGTGASEAFF. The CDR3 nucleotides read TGCAGTGCTGGAGGGACAGGGGCCAGTGAAGCTTTCTTT.

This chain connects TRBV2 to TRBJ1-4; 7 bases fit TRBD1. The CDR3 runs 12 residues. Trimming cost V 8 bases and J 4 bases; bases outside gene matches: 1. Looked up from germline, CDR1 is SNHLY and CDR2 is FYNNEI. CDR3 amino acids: CASWTGNEKLFF. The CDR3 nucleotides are TGTGCCAGCTGGACAGGTAATGAAAAACTGTTTTTT.